Each of the 8 T cell receptor beta chains below was sequenced from the same sample in a study of Graves' ophthalmopathy and Graves' hyperthyroidism. Amplification targeted the TCR beta CDR3 regions, with RNA transcripts as the source material. First-round RT-PCR used HTBI primers; second-round multiplex PCR followed. One entry per CDR3 protein, called by TCRdb with MiXCR from the multiplex PCR reads. The data show fewer than 350,000 distinct CDR3 sequences, with 15% to 20% seen just once and roughly an eighth held by the top ten. Sequencing used peripheral blood. All receptors come from an adult man with Graves' ophthalmopathy.

CDR3 coding DNA: TGTGCCAGCAGCCGGACTAGCGAATTCTACGAGCAGTACTTC. Its translation is CASSRTSEFYEQYF. V and J are TRBV7-8 and TRBJ2-7; 9 bases fit TRBD2. J was trimmed by 3 bases and V by 5 bases; bases with no gene match: 5. This CDR3 has 14 amino acids. Per the germline V gene, CDR1 is SGHVS and CDR2 is FQNEAQ.

This clonotype was observed a handful of times. The V call is TRBV6-1, the J call TRBJ2-7; tentatively, D is TRBD2 (5 bases). The ends were cut back, 7 bases at V and 4 bases at J, with 20 bases in the middle. This CDR3 spans 15 amino acids. Germline CDR1 reads MNHNS; CDR2 reads SASEGT. The CDR3 nucleotides are TGTGCCAGCACCCCCGGCGAACAGCGGCGTTACGAGCAGTACTTC. It specifies CASTPGEQRRYEQYF.

This clonotype was detected ten times or more. CDR3 DNA: TGTGCCAGCAGTTTATCCGGGGCAAGCTCTGGGGCCAACGTCCTGACTTTC. This translates into CASSLSGASSGANVLTF. This sequence joins TRBV28 and TRBJ2-6; D might be TRBD1 or TRBD2, each matching 5 bases. This CDR3 is 17 amino acids long. The germline V gene has CDR1 MDHEN and CDR2 SYDVKM. V dropped 1 base and J dropped 0 bases, with 10 bases sitting between them.

Points on this clonotype: This sequence may be a read error, since a much larger clone differs from it by one base. The V gene is TRBV6-5, the J gene TRBJ2-7; D is perhaps TRBD1 or TRBD2 (5 bases each). CDR1 is MNHEY and CDR2 is SVGAGI in the germline V gene. The CDR3 runs to 14 residues. V gave up 0 bases and J gave up 3 bases, with 9 bases separating them. DNA of the CDR3: TGTGCCAGCAGTTACTCGGGACGGCGCTACGAGCAGTACTTC. It is translated as CASSYSGRRYEQYF.

This clonotype has at least ten counts. The V call is TRBV5-8, the J call TRBJ2-4, with D possibly TRBD1 on 5 matching bases. The CDR3 totals 14 residues. The V end was cut by 4 bases, the J end by 5 bases, with 13 bases between. Germline CDR1 reads SGHTS; CDR2 reads YDEGEE. The CDR3 DNA sequence: TGTGCCAGCAGCGGCAGGTTAGGGGAAAACATTCAGTACTTC. Protein product: CASSGRLGENIQYF.

This clonotype was observed many times. The chain employs TRBV6-1 and TRBJ1-1; D not certain. The CDR3 length is 12 residues. In germline, CDR1 is MNHNS, CDR2 SASEGT. V lost 1 base, J lost 13 bases, and 13 bases lay in between. CDR3 bases: TGTGCCAGCAGTGAAGGAGGATGGATTGGTTTCTTT. Protein product: CASSEGGWIGFF.

This clonotype showed up many times. J is TRBJ2-3 and V is TRBV11-2, with D perhaps matching TRBD2 (6 bases). Deletions cut 7 bases from V and 1 base from J, with 15 bases between. The CDR3 spans 15 residues. Per germline, CDR1 SGHAT and CDR2 FQNNGV. CDR3 nucleotide sequence: TGTGCCAGCATGCTTAGAGCGGGCGGCACAGATACGCAGTATTTT. It specifies CASMLRAGGTDTQYF.

This clonotype was detected many times. This chain joins TRBV12-3 or TRBV12-4 and TRBJ2-2; 7 bases are shared with TRBD2. J gave up 2 bases and V 5 bases, and 11 bases lay outside the gene matches. The length of the CDR3 is 17 residues. The DNA of the CDR3 is TGTGCCAGCAGTGACTTTTTAGGGAGGGGAAACACCGGGGAGCTGTTTTTT. This sequence encodes CASSDFLGRGNTGELFF.